The sequence of this T cell receptor (beta chain) was determined in a study of blood T cell repertoires in COVID-19. CDR3 size: 17 residues. Germline trimming cut 5 bases from V and 8 bases from J; bases unmatched to any gene: 18. CDR1 is MNHNY and CDR2 is SVGAGI in the germline V gene (reference sequence). Method: immunoSEQ multiplex PCR; TCRdb's copy keeps in-frame clones and lacks some. The sample has some 120,000 clones, about 93% seen once; the top ten hold 2.1%. Sample: peripheral blood. The gene calls are TRBV6-6 and TRBJ1-3; 7 positions match TRBD1. The source is a man aged 50 or older with COVID-19, enrolled during active disease. CDR3 bases: TGTGCCAGCAGTCAAACAGGGGTCGAATCCTCTAGGGACACCATATATTTT. Its protein is CASSQTGVESSRDTIYF.